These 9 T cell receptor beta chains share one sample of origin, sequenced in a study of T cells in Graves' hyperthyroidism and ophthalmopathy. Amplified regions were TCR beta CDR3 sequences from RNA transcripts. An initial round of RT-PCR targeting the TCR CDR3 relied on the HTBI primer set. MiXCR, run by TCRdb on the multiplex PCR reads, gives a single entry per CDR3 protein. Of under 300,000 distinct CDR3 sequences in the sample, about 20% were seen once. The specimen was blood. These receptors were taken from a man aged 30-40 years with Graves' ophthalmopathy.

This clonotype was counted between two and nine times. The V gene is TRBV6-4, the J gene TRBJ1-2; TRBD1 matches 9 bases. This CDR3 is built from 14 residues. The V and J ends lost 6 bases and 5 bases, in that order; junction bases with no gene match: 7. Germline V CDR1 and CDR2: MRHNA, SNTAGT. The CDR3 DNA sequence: TGTGCCAGCAGCCCCGGACAGGGGCGGTATGGCTACACCTTC. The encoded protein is CASSPGQGRYGYTF.

The CDR3, as DNA: TGTGCCAGCAGCTCCGGGACTAGCTTAATCGGGACCCAGTACTTC. Protein product: CASSSGTSLIGTQYF. The chain recombines TRBV6-2 or TRBV6-3 with TRBJ2-5, with 9 bases fitting TRBD2. Germline loops: CDR1 MNHEY, CDR2 SVGEGT. The CDR3 runs to 15 residues. Trimming at V came to 6 bases and at J to 7 bases, leaving 12 bases not matched to a gene.

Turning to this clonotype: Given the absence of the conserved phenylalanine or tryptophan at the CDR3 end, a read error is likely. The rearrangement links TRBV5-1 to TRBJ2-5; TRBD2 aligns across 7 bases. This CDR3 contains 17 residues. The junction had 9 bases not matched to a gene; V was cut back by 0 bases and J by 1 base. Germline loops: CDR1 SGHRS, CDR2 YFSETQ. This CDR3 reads CASSLEFALALQETQYL. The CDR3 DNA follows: TGCGCCAGCAGCTTGGAGTTCGCACTAGCGCTCCAAGAGACCCAGTACCTC.

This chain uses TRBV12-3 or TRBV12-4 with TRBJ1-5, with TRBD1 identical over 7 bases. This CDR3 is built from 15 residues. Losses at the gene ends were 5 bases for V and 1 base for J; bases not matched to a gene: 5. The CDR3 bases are TGTGCCAGCAGTCGGACAGGCCCCAGCAATCAGCCCCAGCATTTT. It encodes CASSRTGPSNQPQHF.

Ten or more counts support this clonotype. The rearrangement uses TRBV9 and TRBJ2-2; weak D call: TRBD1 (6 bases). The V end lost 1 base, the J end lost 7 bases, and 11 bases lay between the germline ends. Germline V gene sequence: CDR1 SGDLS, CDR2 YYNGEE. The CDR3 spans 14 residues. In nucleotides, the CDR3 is TGTGCCAGCAGCGTACCTCTAGGGGGCGGGGAGCTGTTTTTT. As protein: CASSVPLGGGELFF.

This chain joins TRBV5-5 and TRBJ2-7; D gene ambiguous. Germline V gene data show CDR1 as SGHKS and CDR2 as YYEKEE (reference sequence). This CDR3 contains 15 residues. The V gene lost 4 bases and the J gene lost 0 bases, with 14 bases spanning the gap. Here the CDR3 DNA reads TGTGCCAGCAGCCAGGACCCCAGGAGCTCCTACGAGCAGTACTTC. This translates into CASSQDPRSSYEQYF.

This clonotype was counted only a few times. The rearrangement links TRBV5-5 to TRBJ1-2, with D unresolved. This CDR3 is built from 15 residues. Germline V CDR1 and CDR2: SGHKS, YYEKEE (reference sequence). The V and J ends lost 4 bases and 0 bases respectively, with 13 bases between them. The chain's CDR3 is CASSPVAPANYGYTF. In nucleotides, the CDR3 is TGTGCCAGCAGCCCGGTTGCCCCAGCTAACTATGGCTACACCTTC.

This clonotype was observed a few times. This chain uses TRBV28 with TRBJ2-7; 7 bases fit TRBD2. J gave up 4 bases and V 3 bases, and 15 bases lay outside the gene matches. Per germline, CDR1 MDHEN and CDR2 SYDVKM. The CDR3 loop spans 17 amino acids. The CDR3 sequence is CASSFSGRTGGSYEQYF. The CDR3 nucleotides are TGTGCCAGCAGTTTCTCCGGGCGGACGGGAGGTAGTTACGAGCAGTACTTC. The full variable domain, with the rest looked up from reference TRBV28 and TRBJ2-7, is DVKVTQSSRYLVKRTGEKVFLECVQDMDHENMFWYRQDPGLGLRLIYFSYDVKMKEKGDIPEGYSVSREKKERFSLILESASTNQTSMYLCASSFSGRTGGSYEQYFGPGTRLTVT.

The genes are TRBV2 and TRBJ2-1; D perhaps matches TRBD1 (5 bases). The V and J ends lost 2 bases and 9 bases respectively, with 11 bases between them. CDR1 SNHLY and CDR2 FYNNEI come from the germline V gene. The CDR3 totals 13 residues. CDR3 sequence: CASSERSGLEQFF. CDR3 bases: TGTGCCAGCAGTGAAAGGTCAGGGCTTGAGCAGTTCTTC.